This TCR beta chain was identified during a study of T-cell reconstitution after alpha-beta-depleted transplantation in children. Study results and limitations: Several hundred expanded graft clones reportedly gave rise to the alpha-beta T cells present about two months after transplant.

J gave up 0 bases and V 6 bases, and 5 bases lay outside the gene matches. This CDR3 is 15 amino acids long. Library preparation (for TCRbeta) was performed with unique molecular identifiers. TCRdb itself ran the PCR reads through MiXCR, one entry per CDR3 protein. The sample records some 200,000 distinct CDR3 sequences, roughly a tenth being singletons. This clonotype was observed many times. Its antigen is still unknown. The sample consisted of PBMCs, taken before TCRalphabeta/CD19-depleted stem cell transplant. The clonotype was recovered from a child younger than two with acute myeloid leukemia, due to receive a stem cell transplant. The V gene is TRBV12-3 or TRBV12-4, the J gene TRBJ2-1; 7 nucleotides line up with TRBD2. CDR3 amino acids: CASSRTSASYNEQFF. DNA for the CDR3: TGTGCCAGCAGCCGAACTAGCGCCTCCTACAATGAGCAGTTCTTC.